This T cell receptor (beta chain) was recorded in a study of cytomegalovirus exposure and HLA in healthy donors (dated by TCRdb to the late 2010s). Study-level background: An earlier analysis of some 620 of the donors reported approximately 260 Gb of sequence data and about 120 million unique TCR beta sequences obtained from some 170 million T cells. A later genetic analysis used genome-wide SNP genotypes for about 60% of the roughly 670 donors, treating that subset as a discovery cohort. Among a few hundred genotyped donors of the cohort, an average of around 240,000 unique TCR beta nucleotide sequences were sequenced per donor, approximately 20% of them non-productive. Both class I and class II loci were covered by HLA typing, at four-digit resolution. Using immunosequencing, the study profiled T cell repertoires from 500 to 800 subjects and related those repertoires to cytomegalovirus serostatus. The study aimed to test whether cataloging public T cell receptors could reveal signatures of past pathogen exposure. To predict cytomegalovirus infection status, the study combined high-throughput TCR immunosequencing, statistical association of individual TCRs with disease status, and machine learning. The number of typed donors differed by locus: 629-630 for A, B, C, DRB1 and DQB1; some 500 for DQA1; approximately 600 for DPA1; and 400 to 480 for DPB1. Among the roughly 430 genotyped donors, about 85% belonged to the genetic ancestry cluster associated with self-reported Caucasian donors. The later analysis used no new phenotypic data to find candidate immune exposures, relying instead on TCR beta sequences and their occurrence across donors. Donor age, sex, ethnicity and CMV serostatus were compiled together with the repertoire data. Roughly 5 DR-DQ haplotypes were handled as single units for association and clustering, since linkage in the cohort was strong. In addition to the first cohort of roughly 670 subjects, a separate validation cohort of approximately 130 different subjects was used. An earlier analysis of 587 of the donors used high-throughput TCR beta sequencing to judge whether each TCR beta V gene segment behaved as functional or pseudogenic. Every discovery cohort repertoire had been produced on one sequencing platform. A later analysis re-analyzed previously published TCR beta repertoires from 550 to 700 donors and added high-resolution HLA genotyping to study TCR occurrence patterns. An early release that covered about 600 HLA-typed donors contained 300 to 350 gigabases of sequencing data and tens of millions of unique TCR sequences.

Library preparation used the immunoSEQ multiplex PCR assay. The multiplex PCR relied on a mix of 60 forward primers for TCR Vbeta segments and 13 reverse primers for TCR Jbeta segments. The CDR3 region of rearranged TCR beta genes was amplified from genomic DNA by a multiplex PCR assay. The Illumina HiSeq System was used to sequence the amplified TCR beta libraries as 87-base-pair reads. Per the original workflow: Across the roughly 640 repertoires, a later analysis counted tens of millions of unique TCR beta chains, approximately 12 million of which were shared by at least two donors. Raw reads were error-corrected and collapsed into unique sequences with a nearest-neighbor algorithm that merged closely related sequences to remove PCR and sequencing errors. Alignment of CDR3 sequences to IMGT reference sequences was used to assign V, D and J gene segments. For a sequence to be retained, at least a six-nucleotide match to both a V gene segment and a J gene segment was required. A rearrangement counted as productive if the CDR3 had no stop codons and remained in frame with V and J, and every other rearrangement counted as non-productive. Following IMGT convention, CDR3 was defined as the stretch from the second conserved V-encoded cysteine up to the conserved J-encoded phenylalanine. Sequences without an unambiguous match to a single V gene segment were excluded from the earlier analysis of a few hundred of the donors. In an earlier analysis of 500 to 750 of the donors, V segments were called functional above 56.7% productive rearrangements and were called segregating when the between-donor standard deviation exceeded 5%. A statistical classification framework was built for diagnosing cytomegalovirus status from the catalog of TCR beta chain sequences. A later analysis assigned V and J genes by comparing TCR nucleotide sequences with IMGT/GENE-DB human TR gene sequences. In a later analysis, CDR3 sequences and most-parsimonious VDJ recombination scenarios were assigned using the TCRdist pipeline. A later analysis defined each TCR beta chain by its CDR3 amino acid sequence plus V-gene family, and excluded reads lacking a unique V-gene family. To address suspected cross-contamination and a sequencing artifact, a later analysis removed a few hundred highly shared, low-generation-probability nucleotide sequences. In a later analysis, a clonal expansion index was calculated for each public chain from normalized within-repertoire ranks of inferred template counts. Generation probabilities in a later analysis came from a VDJ recombination model fitted to out-of-frame rearrangements, and those results were checked against IGoR. In a later analysis, hypergeometric tests were used to score TCR-TCR, TCR-HLA and TCR-CMV co-occurrence, with a repertoire-size bias correction applied to TCR pairs. In a later analysis, false discovery rates were estimated by permuting HLA or CMV assignments 20 times. In a later analysis, co-occurring TCRs were grouped using DBSCAN, with TCRdist sequence similarity added in when clustering inside HLA-allele-positive subsets. Co-occurrence clustering excluded repertoires with fewer than 30,000 or more than 120,000 public chains, plus five with anomalous nucleotide sharing. As stored in TCRdb, this immuneACCESS dataset retains in-frame rearrangements with V and J assigned. A fraction of the clones does not appear; measured against another copy, unresolved V genes explain less than half of the discrepancy, and the remainder lacks a known reason. V and J calls and clone size follow that table, whereas D and trimming were derived from the DNA. In this sample the table shows 150,000 to 180,000 clones, approximately 80% of which occur a single time. Of the sample, about 13% falls within the top ten clones.

The research as a whole found: In a later analysis, several top co-occurrence clusters were reported to appear linked to parvovirus B19, influenza, CMV and Epstein-Barr virus. Because HLA typing was missing for some donors at each locus, association tests included only the typed subset. A later genetic analysis reported fewer N-insertions in productive TCRs among donors in an Asian-associated ancestry cluster than the roughly 620-donor mean. In this cohort, only TCR beta chains were sequenced, and detectable features were limited by the absence of alpha or paired-chain data. A later analysis associated about 17,000 TCR beta sequences with specific HLA alleles at a false discovery rate of 0.05. Correlated functional status among segregating V segments might reflect linkage disequilibrium, but an unknown experimental factor could not be ruled out. Strong co-occurrence of HLA alleles, especially DR and DQ, made assigning TCR associations to individual alleles difficult. An earlier analysis of around 500 of the donors showed that most TCR beta V segments appeared in productive rearrangements either about 87% or about 30% of the time, which broadly matched IMGT annotations. Because counts were too low, some 17 rarely observed V segments, including chromosome 9 orphons, were excluded from the earlier analysis of several hundred of the donors. In a later analysis, HLA-associated TCR beta chains were found to be more clonally expanded and to have lower generation probabilities than equally common non-associated chains. The 87-base-pair reads could not distinguish some IMGT-functional V segments, including TRBV6-2 and TRBV6-3, so those segments were excluded. CMV serostatus was the only immune exposure information available for the cohort. A cluster of highly shared sequence variants was judged likely to represent a technical artifact of the sequencing pipeline. Sequencing depth was assumed to be roughly uniform across donors in the presence/absence analyses, though that assumption may not hold. A further reported finding was that TCR beta sequences accurately predicted the HLA-A and HLA-B alleles for most subjects in the first cohort. The study listed approximately 150 TCR beta chains as associated with cytomegalovirus. In a later analysis, the rate of TCR association differed among HLA loci, with DRB1 alleles having the most associated TCRs and HLA-C alleles having the fewest. In both the original and validation cohorts, the classifier was reported to diagnose cytomegalovirus status with high specificity and sensitivity. A later genetic analysis associated a missense DCLRE1C variant with V-gene and J-gene trimming of TCR beta chains, and an independent cohort replicated the association. Across donors, most TCR sequences were observed very rarely, whereas some public TCRs were present in many individuals. The authors suggested that the approach could potentially be extended to other disease states and immunological phenotypes. A later analysis found that most CMV-associated TCR beta chains appeared HLA-restricted, with HLA associations seemingly driven largely by CMV exposure. In vitro tests confirmed that a few of the cytomegalovirus-associated TCR beta chains recognize cytomegalovirus antigens.

Concerning this clone: It lacks a known antigen. There are no base qualities to consult, and no much larger clone falls within one base.

The cohort was made up of approximately 670 healthy bone marrow donors. All cohort members were sampled while nominally healthy, although unrecorded immune exposures were likely present. The donor was CMV seropositive and belonged to the group of 250 to 350 seropositive cohort members. A peripheral blood sample was provided by each donor, and peripheral blood mononuclear cells were used for TCR beta sequencing. Genomic DNA was extracted from the blood cell samples with the Qiagen DNeasy Blood Extraction Kit. CDR1 is given as MNHEY and CDR2 as SMNVEV, both from the germline V gene (reference sequence). Relative to germline, V is 3 bases shorter and J is 3 bases shorter, with 12 bases between their ends. The CDR3 has 14 amino acids, counting the end cysteine and phenylalanine. Of the read, only the CDR3 DNA is kept; its 42 bases are in frame from base 1.

Specimen: PBMCs. The chain is encoded by TRBV27 joined to TRBJ2-7; TRBD2 is perhaps the D gene, given 6 matching bases. The origin of this receptor is a man aged 25-45 years in good health and CMV-seropositive. CDR3 sequence: CASSLGGPLYEQYF. Here is the DNA: TGTGCCAGCAGTTTGGGGGGACCCCTCTACGAGCAGTACTTC.